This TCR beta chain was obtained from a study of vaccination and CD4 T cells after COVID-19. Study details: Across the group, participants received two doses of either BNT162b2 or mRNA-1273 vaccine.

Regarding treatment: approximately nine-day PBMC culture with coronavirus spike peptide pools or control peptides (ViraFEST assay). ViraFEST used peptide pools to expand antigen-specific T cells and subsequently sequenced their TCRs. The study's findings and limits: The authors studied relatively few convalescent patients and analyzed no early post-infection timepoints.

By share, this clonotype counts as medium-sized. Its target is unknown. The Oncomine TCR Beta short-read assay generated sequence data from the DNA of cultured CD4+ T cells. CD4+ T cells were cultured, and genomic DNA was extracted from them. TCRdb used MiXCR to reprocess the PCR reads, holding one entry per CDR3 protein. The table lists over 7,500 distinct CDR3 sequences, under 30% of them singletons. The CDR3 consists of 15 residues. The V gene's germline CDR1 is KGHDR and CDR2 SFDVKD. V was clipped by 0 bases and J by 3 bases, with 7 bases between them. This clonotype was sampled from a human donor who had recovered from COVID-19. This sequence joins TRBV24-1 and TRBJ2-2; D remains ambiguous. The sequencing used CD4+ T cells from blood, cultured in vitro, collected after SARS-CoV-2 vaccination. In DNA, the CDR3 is TGTGCCACCAGTGATTTGGGACGGGACACCGGGGAGCTGTTTTTT. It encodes CATSDLGRDTGELFF.